Below, 32 T cell receptor beta chains from the same sample are listed, as sequenced in a study of blood T cell repertoires in COVID-19. Produced via immunoSEQ multiplex PCR; TCRdb's table is partial and in-frame only. The table has nearly 100,000 clones, 65% to 90% seen once. Specimen: peripheral blood. These receptors originate from a man aged 80 or over with acute or convalescent COVID-19.

This chain joins TRBV27 and TRBJ1-5; 8 nucleotides match TRBD1. Germline V gene data show CDR1 as MNHEY and CDR2 as SMNVEV (reference sequence). With 5 bases clipped from V and 6 bases from J, the junction kept 6 bases outside the gene matches. The length of the CDR3 is 14 residues. CDR3 sequence reads: CASSVGQGGQPQHF. As DNA, the CDR3 is TGTGCCAGCAGTGTCGGACAGGGCGGTCAGCCCCAGCATTTT.

The rearrangement joins TRBV15 to TRBJ2-1, with 9 bases aligning to TRBD2. The germline CDR1 and CDR2 sequences are LNHNV and YYDKDF (reference sequence). The CDR3 has 14 residues. Trimming removed 6 bases from V and 7 bases from J; junction bases left unmatched: 7. CDR3 sequence: CATRAGGPSNEQFF. Here the CDR3 DNA reads TGTGCCACCAGGGCGGGAGGGCCTAGTAATGAGCAGTTCTTC.

The chain links TRBV5-6 to TRBJ2-7; 13 positions match TRBD2. With 5 bases clipped from V and 7 bases from J, the junction kept 9 bases outside the gene matches. Per the germline V gene, CDR1 is SGHDT and CDR2 is YYEEEE. The CDR3 totals 15 residues. The CDR3 here is CASSFGLAGVNEQYF. CDR3 DNA sequence: TGTGCCAGCAGTTTTGGACTAGCGGGAGTTAATGAGCAGTACTTC. Full variable domain (missing parts from reference TRBV5-6 and TRBJ2-7): DAGVTQSPTHLIKTRGQQVTLRCSPKSGHDTVSWYQQALGQGPQFIFQYYEEEERQRGNFPDRFSGHQFPNYSSELNVNALLLGDSALYLCASSFGLAGVNEQYFGPGTRLTVT.

The genes are TRBV3-1 (or the pseudogene TRBV3-2) and TRBJ2-2; TRBD1 might be the D (6 bases). The CDR3 consists of 14 residues. Trimming cost V 4 bases and J 4 bases, with 10 bases left between them. CDR1 and CDR2 (germline): LGHDT, YNNKEL (reference sequence). This chain's CDR3 is CASSLGHLTGELFF. The CDR3 DNA sequence: TGTGCCAGCAGCCTGGGACACCTCACCGGGGAGCTGTTTTTT.

Here the CDR3 reads CASSFDGRTYNEQFF. CDR3 nucleotide sequence: TGTGCCAGCAGTTTCGACGGGAGAACCTACAATGAGCAGTTCTTC. The chain is built from TRBV27 and TRBJ2-1; TRBD2 is a possible D gene (6 bases). Germline CDR1 MNHEY, CDR2 SMNVEV (reference sequence). V was cut by 3 bases and J by 2 bases, with 11 bases left in between. This CDR3 is 15 amino acids long.

The chain carries TRBV6-5 and TRBJ2-1, with D possibly matching TRBD2 (6 bases). V gave up 4 bases and J gave up 6 bases, with 19 bases separating them. The CDR3 is 16 amino acids. CDR1 is MNHEY and CDR2 is SVGAGI in the germline V gene. This chain's CDR3 is CASSWSLRGAFNEQFF. As DNA, the CDR3 is TGTGCCAGCAGTTGGAGCCTGCGCGGGGCCTTCAATGAGCAGTTCTTC.

The chain carries TRBV25-1 and TRBJ2-7, with D tentatively TRBD1 (5 bases). Germline lookup yields CDR1 MGHDK and CDR2 SYGVNS. The CDR3 length is 13 residues. V was shortened by 1 base and J by 7 bases, with 11 bases between the two germline ends. The CDR3 DNA is TGTGCCAGCAGTGAATCCTTTCAGGGAGAGCAGTACTTC. Its protein product is CASSESFQGEQYF.

In nucleotides, the CDR3 is TGTGCCAGCTCTCGGGAGGGCCTCTCCTACAATGAGCAGTTCTTC. Its protein product is CASSREGLSYNEQFF. The chain employs TRBV18 and TRBJ2-1; the match to TRBD2 covers 8 bases. The CDR3 is 15 amino acids. The germline gives CDR1 KGHSH, CDR2 LQKENI. The junction had 4 bases not matched to a gene; V was cut back by 6 bases and J by 0 bases.

This chain joins TRBV28 and TRBJ1-6; D might be TRBD1 (6 bases). The CDR3 loop spans 16 amino acids. CDR1 MDHEN and CDR2 SYDVKM come from the germline V gene. Trimming removed 5 bases at V and 6 bases at J, with 17 bases between. CDR3 region: CASSNPSGTSNSPLHF. DNA for the CDR3: TGTGCCAGCAGTAACCCCTCCGGGACATCTAATTCACCCCTCCACTTT. The variable domain in full, with the rest retrieved from reference TRBV28 and TRBJ1-6, is DVKVTQSSRYLVKRTGEKVFLECVQDMDHENMFWYRQDPGLGLRLIYFSYDVKMKEKGDIPEGYSVSREKKERFSLILESASTNQTSMYLCASSNPSGTSNSPLHFGNGTRLTVT.

This clone has just one count. The chain employs TRBV7-9 and TRBJ1-2; TRBD1 aligns across 9 bases. The CDR3 runs 15 residues. V lost 5 bases and J lost 3; bases outside the gene matches: 7. Germline CDR1 SEHNR, CDR2 FQNEAQ (reference sequence). The CDR3 loop reads CASSLQGASDYGYTF. The CDR3 nucleotides read TGTGCCAGCAGCCTACAGGGGGCATCTGACTATGGCTACACCTTC.

This chain links TRBV20-1 with TRBJ1-1, with 9 bases identical to TRBD1. Germline V gives CDR1 DFQATT, CDR2 SNEGSKA (reference sequence). J was trimmed by 5 bases and V by 3 bases; bases with no gene match: 19. The CDR3 spans 18 residues. CDR3 sequence reads: CSASGIQLQGALTTEAFF. As DNA, the CDR3 is TGCAGTGCTAGTGGTATCCAACTACAGGGGGCTCTGACGACTGAAGCTTTCTTT.

The chain recombines TRBV10-3 with TRBJ1-6; D remains unclear. The germline gives CDR1 ENHRY, CDR2 SYGVKD. Trimming took 0 bases from V and 7 from J, leaving 10 bases between them. This CDR3 region has 15 residues. In nucleotides, the CDR3 is TGTGCCATCAGTGAGTCTAGAGTACGGAATTCACCCCTCCACTTT. Its protein product is CAISESRVRNSPLHF.

The chain employs TRBV6-5 and TRBJ1-1, with 7 bases that match TRBD1. With V trimmed by 4 bases and J by 5 bases, 13 bases remained unmatched. This CDR3 region has 16 residues. Germline V gene data show CDR1 as MNHEY and CDR2 as SVGAGI. The CDR3 DNA reads as TGTGCCAGCAGTTCCCTACCGGGACAGAAGGCGACTGAAGCTTTCTTT. It is translated as CASSSLPGQKATEAFF.

V is TRBV6-2 or TRBV6-3 and J is TRBJ2-2; a possible D gene is TRBD1 (6 bases). The CDR3 extends over 16 amino acids. Germline CDR1 reads MNHEY; CDR2 reads SVGEGT. Trimming stripped 3 bases from V and 5 bases from J, with 16 bases between. The CDR3 is CASSYVQGQLTGELFF. For the CDR3, the DNA is TGTGCCAGCAGTTATGTTCAGGGGCAGTTAACCGGGGAGCTGTTTTTT.

The chain combines TRBV5-1 with TRBJ2-3, with 10 bases identical to TRBD2. Germline V CDR1 and CDR2: SGHRS, YFSETQ. Trimming removed 4 bases from V and 6 bases from J; junction bases left unmatched: 14. This CDR3 region has 17 residues. CDR3 loop: CASSLGVAGGSYDTQYF. CDR3 bases: TGCGCCAGCAGCCTGGGGGTAGCGGGAGGTTCGTACGATACGCAGTATTTT.

This clone was detected once. The rearrangement joins TRBV5-6 to TRBJ2-1, with 9 bases identical to TRBD2. The CDR3 covers 16 residues. The germline CDR1 and CDR2 sequences are SGHDT and YYEEEE. V was clipped by 1 base and J by 4 bases; unmatched bases: 6. CDR3 bases: TGTGCCAGCAGCTTGTCGGCTAGCGGGACTTACAATGAGCAGTTCTTC. Its protein is CASSLSASGTYNEQFF.

The J gene is TRBJ2-1, the V gene TRBV5-1; TRBD2 aligns across 12 bases. The CDR3 covers 16 residues. The germline V gene has CDR1 SGHRS and CDR2 YFSETQ. Losses at the gene ends were 0 bases for V and 7 bases for J; bases not matched to a gene: 5. Here the CDR3 reads CASSLVTSGRMNEQFF. DNA of the CDR3: TGCGCCAGCAGCTTGGTTACTAGCGGGAGGATGAATGAGCAGTTCTTC.

This clone was counted a single time. The J gene is TRBJ2-3, the V gene TRBV19; tentative D call: TRBD2 (5 bases). Trimming took off 10 bases at V and 6 bases at J, with 17 bases between the two ends. CDR3 length: 13 residues. Germline V gene sequence: CDR1 LNHDA, CDR2 SQIVND (reference sequence). The CDR3 nucleotides are TGTGCCACCAGCCGGCTATCGGGGGATACGCAGTATTTT. This translates into CATSRLSGDTQYF.

The chain links TRBV30 to TRBJ1-6; 9 nucleotides align to TRBD1. This CDR3 has 13 amino acids. Germline CDR1 GTSNPN, CDR2 SVGIG (reference sequence). Germline trimming cut 4 bases from V and 7 bases from J; bases unmatched to any gene: 2. CDR3 bases: TGTGCCTGGAAGGGACAGGGCAATTCACCCCTCCACTTT. Translated, it gives CAWKGQGNSPLHF.

The V and J genes are TRBV24-1 and TRBJ2-3; D is uncertain. Deletions cut 2 bases from V and 9 bases from J, with 5 bases between. Germline CDR1 reads KGHDR; CDR2 reads SFDVKD. The length of the CDR3 is 11 residues. The CDR3 nucleotides read TGTGCCACCAGTGATTACAACACGCAGTATTTT. This encodes CATSDYNTQYF.

This clone was seen just once. The chain employs TRBV28 and TRBJ1-5, with D possibly matching TRBD1 (6 bases). CDR3 length: 17 residues. CDR1 is MDHEN, CDR2 SYDVKM, per germline. Trimming removed 4 bases at V and 3 bases at J, with 19 bases between. CDR3 residues: CASSSVPRQANNQPQHF. CDR3 DNA: TGTGCCAGCAGTTCCGTCCCCCGACAGGCCAACAATCAGCCCCAGCATTTT.

This sequence joins TRBV7-2 and TRBJ1-2, with 7 bases lining up with TRBD1. Trimming took 3 bases from V and 8 from J; bases not matched to a gene: 6. Per the germline V gene, CDR1 is SGHTA and CDR2 is FQGNSA. CDR3 length: 13 amino acids. The CDR3 nucleotides are TGTGCCAGCAGCTTGGACAGGTTATCGGGCTACACCTTC. It is translated as CASSLDRLSGYTF.

The chain uses TRBV27 and TRBJ2-3, with a tentative D call TRBD2 (6 bases). The CDR3 contains 14 residues. Germline V gene sequence: CDR1 MNHEY, CDR2 SMNVEV (reference sequence). Trimming removed 4 bases at V and 1 base at J, with 9 bases between. The CDR3 reads CASSWASGTDTQYF. CDR3 bases: TGTGCCAGCAGTTGGGCTAGCGGCACAGATACGCAGTATTTT.

This clone was counted a single time. CDR3 loop: CASKGTGIVMNTEAFF. CDR3 sequence (DNA): TGTGCCAGCAAGGGGACAGGGATAGTGATGAACACTGAAGCTTTCTTT. The V and J genes are TRBV19 and TRBJ1-1, with 9 bases matching TRBD1. The CDR3 runs 16 residues. CDR1 and CDR2 from the germline V gene are LNHDA and SQIVND (reference sequence). V lost 9 bases, J lost 0 bases, and 11 bases stayed unmatched.

The genes are TRBV28 and TRBJ2-7, with TRBD2 identical over 12 bases. V was clipped by 4 bases and J by 2 bases; unmatched bases: 0. The CDR3 runs to 14 residues. Germline loops: CDR1 MDHEN, CDR2 SYDVKM. CDR3 sequence reads: CASSWTSGAYEQYF. CDR3 coding DNA: TGTGCCAGCAGTTGGACTAGCGGGGCCTACGAGCAGTACTTC.

The chain recombines TRBV3-1 (or the pseudogene TRBV3-2) with TRBJ2-7; 7 positions agree with TRBD2. V lost 4 bases, J lost 3 bases, and 12 bases stayed unmatched. Germline CDR1 and CDR2: LGHDT and YNNKEL (reference sequence). There are 16 residues in the CDR3. The CDR3 region is CASSRIATSGGYEQYF. The CDR3 DNA reads as TGTGCCAGCAGCCGTATCGCGACATCGGGGGGCTACGAGCAGTACTTC.

This clone was seen only a few times. The V call is TRBV5-4, the J call TRBJ2-1; 10 nucleotides agree with TRBD2. This CDR3 is built from 16 residues. The germline V gene has CDR1 SGHNT and CDR2 YYREEE (reference sequence). After removal of 4 bases from V and 5 bases from J, the junction contained 9 bases not matched to a gene. As DNA, the CDR3 is TGTGCCAGCAGCACTAAGCGGGAGGGCCCGGACAATGAGCAGTTCTTC. It translates to CASSTKREGPDNEQFF.

The J gene is TRBJ2-1, the V gene TRBV9; maybe TRBD2 (5 bases). V gave up 2 bases and J gave up 3 bases, with 9 bases separating them. CDR1 is SGDLS, CDR2 YYNGEE, per germline. There are 14 residues in the CDR3. The CDR3 DNA reads TGTGCCAGCAGCGTGGGAGACTACTACAATGAGCAGTTCTTC. Translated, it gives CASSVGDYYNEQFF.

The chain links TRBV18 to TRBJ2-3, with TRBD2 matching 14 bases. J lost 3 bases, V lost 6 bases, and 14 bases had no gene match. Germline values: CDR1 KGHSH, CDR2 LQKENI. This CDR3 is built from 19 residues. CDR3 region: CASSPDPGLAGVATDTQYF. Written as DNA, the CDR3 is TGTGCCAGCTCCCCCGATCCGGGACTAGCGGGAGTGGCGACAGATACGCAGTATTTT.

The chain recombines TRBV9 with TRBJ1-5; 8 bases line up with TRBD1. The CDR3 consists of 15 residues. V lost 2 bases to trimming and J lost 8 bases; unmatched junction nucleotides: 9. The germline V gene has CDR1 SGDLS and CDR2 YYNGEE. CDR3 loop: CASSVGTGGGEPQHF. CDR3 in DNA: TGTGCCAGCAGCGTGGGGACAGGTGGGGGGGAGCCCCAGCATTTT.

The rearrangement links TRBV19 to TRBJ2-1, with TRBD2 matching over 8 bases. Germline assignment: CDR1 LNHDA and CDR2 SQIVND (reference sequence). V shed 3 bases and J 0 bases; nucleotides not matched to a gene: 4. CDR3 length: 16 residues. CDR3 DNA: TGTGCCAGTAGTATTTATAGCGGGGACTCCTACAATGAGCAGTTCTTC. This encodes CASSIYSGDSYNEQFF.

This rearrangement joins TRBV28 to TRBJ1-3, with D hard to call. CDR1 MDHEN and CDR2 SYDVKM come from the germline V gene. Trimming left V 4 bases short and J 3 bases short, with 7 bases between. The CDR3 totals 13 residues. Here the CDR3 DNA reads TGTGCCAGCAGTTCGGCAGGTGGAAACACCATATATTTT. It is translated as CASSSAGGNTIYF.